The 17 T cell receptor beta chains presented below share a single source sample, sequenced in a study of OX40 agonist ivuxolimab in advanced cancers. The data were produced by immunoSEQ multiplex PCR, yet TCRdb's version contains in-frame clones alone and is incomplete. The data hold under 80,000 clones, with more than 75% observed a single time. The source material was CD4+ or CD8+ T cells sorted from blood, sampled in a trial of the OX40 agonist ivuxolimab. The receptors shown here come from an adult with an advanced solid tumor such as melanoma, head and neck, liver or kidney cancer.

The chain has TRBV19 and TRBJ1-2; 8 bases map to TRBD1. V was clipped by 3 bases and J by 4 bases; unmatched bases: 10. CDR3 size: 16 residues. Germline V gene lookup returns CDR1 LNHDA and CDR2 SQIVND (reference sequence). CDR3 in DNA: TGTGCCAGTAGTATCCAGCACAGGGGGGAAACCTATGGCTACACCTTC. It codes for CASSIQHRGETYGYTF.

The chain has TRBV30 and TRBJ1-2, with D perhaps TRBD1 (5 bases). The V and J ends lost 5 bases and 8 bases respectively, with 18 bases between them. CDR1 is GTSNPN and CDR2 is SVGIG in the germline V gene (reference sequence). The CDR3 contains 13 residues. CDR3 loop: CAWDPGRRGGYTF. DNA for the CDR3: TGTGCCTGGGATCCGGGACGGAGGGGCGGCTACACCTTC.

J is TRBJ1-3 and V is TRBV28, with D uncertain. Trimming shortened V by 6 bases and J by 9 bases, and 15 bases separated the two germline ends. Germline CDR1 reads MDHEN; CDR2 reads SYDVKM. The CDR3 contains 13 residues. The CDR3 sequence: CASRAGRVGTIYF. The CDR3 DNA is TGTGCCAGCAGAGCCGGACGCGTTGGCACCATATATTTT.

The chain joins TRBV30 to TRBJ2-7; D perhaps matches TRBD1 (6 bases). Trimming stripped 3 bases from V and 3 bases from J, with 15 bases between. Germline V gene lookup returns CDR1 GTSNPN and CDR2 SVGIG (reference sequence). The CDR3 length is 14 residues. For the CDR3, the DNA is TGTGCCTGGAGGGAATCACAGGGTAGCTACGAGCAGTACTTC. Protein sequence: CAWRESQGSYEQYF.

The chain joins TRBV10-3 to TRBJ2-1; 10 bases align to TRBD2. This CDR3 comprises 15 residues. V shed 6 bases, J shed 2 bases, and the junction held 4 bases outside the gene matches. Germline-derived CDR1 and CDR2 are ENHRY and SYGVKD. The CDR3 sequence: CAISETSGPYNEQFF. In nucleotides, the CDR3 is TGTGCCATCAGCGAGACTAGCGGGCCCTACAATGAGCAGTTCTTC.

The chain links TRBV7-2 to TRBJ2-1, with 9 bases aligning to TRBD2. The CDR3 consists of 16 residues. Per germline, CDR1 SGHTA and CDR2 FQGNSA. V lost 5 bases to trimming and J lost 10 bases; unmatched junction nucleotides: 15. CDR3 sequence: CASSQSGGRADLEQFF. The DNA of the CDR3 is TGTGCCAGCAGCCAAAGCGGGGGGAGGGCCGATTTAGAGCAGTTCTTC.

The chain joins TRBV28 to TRBJ2-1; possibly TRBD2 for D (5 bases). Trimming removed 3 bases from V and 8 bases from J, with 17 bases in between. CDR1 and CDR2 (germline): MDHEN, SYDVKM. The CDR3 loop spans 15 amino acids. The CDR3 nucleotides are TGTGCCAGCAGTTTTCAGGACTCCGTCAATGATGAGCAGTTCTTC. Translation: CASSFQDSVNDEQFF.

The V gene is TRBV18, the J gene TRBJ1-4; no definite D call. Trimming removed 6 bases at V and 8 bases at J, with 13 bases between. Germline V lookup: CDR1 KGHSH, CDR2 LQKENI. The CDR3 runs 13 residues. The CDR3 DNA reads TGTGCCAGCTCTTACGACCGCGGGGAAAAACTGTTTTTT. Translated, it gives CASSYDRGEKLFF.

V usage is TRBV29-1 and J usage is TRBJ2-7, with 8 bases identical to TRBD2. The V gene's germline CDR1 is SQVTM and CDR2 ANQGSEA. The junction had 4 bases not matched to a gene; V was cut back by 7 bases and J by 5 bases. The length of the CDR3 is 11 residues. The CDR3 reads CSGSGGNEQYF. The CDR3 nucleotides are TGCAGCGGGAGCGGGGGCAACGAGCAGTACTTC.

This chain links TRBV4-2 with TRBJ2-6, with D possibly being TRBD1 (6 bases). V shed 4 bases and J shed 1 base, with 11 bases lying between them. Per the germline V gene, CDR1 is LGHNA and CDR2 is YNFKEQ. The CDR3 is made up of 16 amino acids. In nucleotides, the CDR3 is TGTGCCAGCAGCCCCAGTGACAGGTCTGGGGCCAACGTCCTGACTTTC. Its translation: CASSPSDRSGANVLTF.

With regard to this clone: Mismatch with germline at one junction end may stem from a read error. The chain links TRBV4-3 to TRBJ2-5; TRBD2 is a possible D gene (5 bases). This CDR3 has 15 residues. Germline CDR1 reads LGHNA; CDR2 reads YSLEER. The CDR3 spells CANSQDGKREETQYF. In nucleotides, the CDR3 is TGCGCCAACAGCCAAGATGGGAAAAGGGAGGAGACCCAGTACTTC.

V is TRBV11-2 and J is TRBJ2-2; D not resolved. The germline V gene encodes CDR1 SGHAT and CDR2 FQNNGV. This CDR3 spans 14 amino acids. Trimming pared 6 bases from V and 1 base from J, leaving 9 bases between. CDR3 region: CASSPRQNTGELFF. As DNA, the CDR3 is TGTGCCAGCAGTCCCCGACAGAACACCGGGGAGCTGTTTTTT. Combining the CDR3 with reference TRBV11-2 and TRBJ2-2 gives the whole variable domain EAGVAQSPRYKIIEKRQSVAFWCNPISGHATLYWYQQILGQGPKLLIQFQNNGVVDDSQLPKDRFSAERLKGVDSTLKIQPAKLEDSAVYLCASSPRQNTGELFFGEGSRLTVL.

The chain links TRBV30 to TRBJ1-6, with 7 bases matching TRBD1. Per the germline V gene, CDR1 is GTSNPN and CDR2 is SVGIG (reference sequence). The CDR3 is made up of 14 amino acids. With V trimmed by 4 bases and J by 9 bases, 9 bases remained unmatched. CDR3 sequence: CAWTTKGGSSPLHF. DNA of the CDR3: TGTGCCTGGACCACGAAAGGGGGCAGTTCACCCCTCCACTTT.

V usage is TRBV9 and J usage is TRBJ1-1; D might be TRBD1 (6 bases). The CDR3 has 15 amino acids. The V gene's germline CDR1 is SGDLS and CDR2 YYNGEE. Trimming stripped 3 bases from V and 1 base from J, with 13 bases between. CDR3 residues: CASSASGTQNTEAFF. CDR3 nucleotide sequence: TGTGCCAGCAGCGCATCCGGGACACAGAACACTGAAGCTTTCTTT.

The V call is TRBV7-2, the J call TRBJ1-1, with 8 nucleotides matching TRBD1. The V and J ends lost 8 bases and 3 bases, in that order; junction bases with no gene match: 11. The CDR3 consists of 15 residues. The germline V gene has CDR1 SGHTA and CDR2 FQGNSA. The CDR3 loop reads CASRSRTGRYTEAFF. DNA of the CDR3: TGTGCCAGCCGGAGTCGGACAGGGAGGTACACTGAAGCTTTCTTT.

This chain uses TRBV18 with TRBJ2-3; TRBD2 matches at 7 bases. Unmatched junction bases numbered 5, after V lost 3 bases and J lost 5 bases. This CDR3 is 14 amino acids long. The germline gives CDR1 KGHSH, CDR2 LQKENI. The CDR3 sequence: CASSPGRGEDTQYF. DNA of the CDR3: TGTGCCAGCTCACCGGGGAGGGGTGAAGATACGCAGTATTTT.

The rearrangement uses TRBV28 and TRBJ2-5; D call uncertain. The J call may be mistaken, given a closer DNA end match to TRBJ2-7. This CDR3 spans 15 amino acids. Germline V gene data show CDR1 as MDHEN and CDR2 as SYDVKM. CDR3 amino acids: CASSSYDPSSYEQYF. The CDR3 DNA is TGTGCCAGCAGTTCGTACGACCCCAGCTCCTACGAGCAGTACTTC.